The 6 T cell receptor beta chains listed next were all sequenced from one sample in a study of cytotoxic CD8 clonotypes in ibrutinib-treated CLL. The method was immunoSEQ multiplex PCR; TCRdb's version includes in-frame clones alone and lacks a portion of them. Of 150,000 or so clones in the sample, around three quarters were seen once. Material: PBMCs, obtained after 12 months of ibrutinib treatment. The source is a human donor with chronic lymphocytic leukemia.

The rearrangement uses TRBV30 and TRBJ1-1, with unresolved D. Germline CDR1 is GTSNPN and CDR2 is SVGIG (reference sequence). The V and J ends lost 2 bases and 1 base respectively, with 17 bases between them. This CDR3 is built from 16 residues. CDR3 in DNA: TGTGCCTGGAGTCTACCTCCTAGAACCCCGAACACTGAAGCTTTCTTT. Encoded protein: CAWSLPPRTPNTEAFF.

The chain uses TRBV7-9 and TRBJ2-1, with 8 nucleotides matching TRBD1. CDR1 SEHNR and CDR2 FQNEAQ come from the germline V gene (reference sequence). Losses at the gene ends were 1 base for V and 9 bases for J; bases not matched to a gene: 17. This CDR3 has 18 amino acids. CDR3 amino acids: CASSLGIVRTGSLGEQFF. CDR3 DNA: TGTGCCAGCAGCTTAGGGATCGTGCGGACAGGGTCGCTCGGTGAGCAGTTCTTC.

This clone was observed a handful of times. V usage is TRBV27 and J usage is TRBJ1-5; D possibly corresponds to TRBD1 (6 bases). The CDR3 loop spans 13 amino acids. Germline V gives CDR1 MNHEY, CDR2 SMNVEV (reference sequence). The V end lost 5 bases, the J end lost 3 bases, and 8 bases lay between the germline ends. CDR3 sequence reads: CASSHRDNQPQHF. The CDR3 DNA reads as TGTGCCAGCAGTCACAGGGACAATCAGCCCCAGCATTTT.

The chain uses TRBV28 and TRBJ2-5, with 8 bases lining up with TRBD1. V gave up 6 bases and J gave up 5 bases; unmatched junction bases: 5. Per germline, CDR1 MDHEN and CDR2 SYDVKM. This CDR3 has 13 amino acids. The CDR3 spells CASRGQGWETQYF. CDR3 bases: TGTGCCAGCAGAGGACAGGGATGGGAGACCCAGTACTTC.

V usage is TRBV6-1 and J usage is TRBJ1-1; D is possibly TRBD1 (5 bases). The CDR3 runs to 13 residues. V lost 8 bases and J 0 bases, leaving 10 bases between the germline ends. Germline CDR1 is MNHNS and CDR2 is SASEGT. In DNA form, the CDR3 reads TGTGCCAGCTCTCGGGGCGTGAACACTGAAGCTTTCTTT. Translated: CASSRGVNTEAFF.

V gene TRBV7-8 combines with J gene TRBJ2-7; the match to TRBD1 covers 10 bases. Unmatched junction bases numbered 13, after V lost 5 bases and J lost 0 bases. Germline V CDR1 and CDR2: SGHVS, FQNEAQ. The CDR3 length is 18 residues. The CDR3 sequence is CASSLGTGDYWSSYEQYF. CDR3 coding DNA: TGTGCCAGCAGCCTGGGGACAGGGGACTACTGGAGCTCCTACGAGCAGTACTTC. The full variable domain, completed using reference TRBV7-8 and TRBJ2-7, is GAGVSQSPRYKVAKRGQDVALRCDPISGHVSLFWYQQALGQGPEFLTYFQNEAQLDKSGLPSDRFFAERPEGSVSTLKIQRTQQEDSAVYLCASSLGTGDYWSSYEQYFGPGTRLTVT.